The 20 T cell receptor beta chains below all came from one sample that was sequenced in a study of T cell responses to AZD1222 COVID-19 vaccine. Repertoires were generated with immunoSEQ multiplex PCR, while TCRdb's copy carries only in-frame clones and drops some. The sample includes around 270,000 clones, 94% seen only once; the top ten take less than 0.65%. The source material was peripheral blood, sampled 28 days after the second AZD1222 dose. The receptors were sampled from an adult who received the AZD1222 COVID-19 vaccine.

As for this clone: Other DNA variants within this sample encode the same CDR3. V and J are TRBV1 and TRBJ2-3; the table assigns TRBD2, which was not confirmed against the DNA. TRBV1 is termed a pseudogene. The CDR3 runs to 14 residues. The CDR3 sequence: CTSSRREATDTQYF. Here the CDR3 DNA reads TGCACCAGCAGCCGGCGGGAGGCCACAGATACGCAGTATTTT.

This clone was seen only once. This chain uses TRBV25-1 with TRBJ2-1; 7 nucleotides agree with TRBD2. Per germline, CDR1 MGHDK and CDR2 SYGVNS. CDR3 length equals 14 residues. V trimming: 4 bases; J trimming: 7 bases; junction bases outside the gene matches: 7. The CDR3 DNA reads as TGTGCCAGCAGTGGCCAGCGGGACTGGAATGAGCAGTTCTTC. It specifies CASSGQRDWNEQFF.

Here the CDR3 DNA reads TGCGCCAGCAGTGAGTTCCTGGGACCCTACAATGAGCAGTTCTTC. Encoded protein: CASSEFLGPYNEQFF. V usage is TRBV10-1 and J usage is TRBJ2-1, with D possibly called TRBD1 or TRBD2 (5 bases each). Germline CDR1 WNHNN, CDR2 SYGVQD (reference sequence). Trimming removed 1 base at V and 2 bases at J, with 9 bases between. The CDR3 is 15 amino acids.

This chain uses TRBV11-2 with TRBJ2-2; D is undetermined. Germline V gene sequence: CDR1 SGHAT, CDR2 FQNNGV. V was cut by 4 bases and J by 5 bases, with 14 bases left in between. This CDR3 comprises 15 residues. In DNA form, the CDR3 reads TGTGCCAGCAGCTCTAGGCCTCTAGGGACCGGGGAGCTGTTTTTT. This encodes CASSSRPLGTGELFF.

The chain joins TRBV18 to TRBJ1-4; D is undetermined. CDR3 length equals 12 residues. Germline CDR1 is KGHSH and CDR2 is LQKENI. V lost 9 bases and J 8 bases, leaving 13 bases between the germline ends. DNA for the CDR3: TGTGCCAGTAGCGGAAGGCTAGAAAAACTGTTTTTT. It encodes CASSGRLEKLFF.

V gene TRBV19 combines with J gene TRBJ1-5; 7 bases are a match to TRBD1. V gave up 7 bases and J gave up 6 bases; unmatched junction bases: 9. The CDR3 has 14 residues. The germline CDR1 and CDR2 sequences are LNHDA and SQIVND (reference sequence). The CDR3 loop is CASNQGEISQPQHF. The CDR3 DNA sequence: TGTGCCAGTAATCAGGGGGAGATAAGTCAGCCCCAGCATTTT.

This chain uses TRBV20-1 with TRBJ2-3; unclear D gene. Trimming shortened V by 5 bases and J by 6 bases, and 6 bases separated the two germline ends. From germline, CDR1 is DFQATT and CDR2 SNEGSKA (reference sequence). The CDR3 sequence is 10 residues long. The CDR3 here is CSAFADTQYF. For the CDR3, the DNA is TGCAGTGCTTTTGCGGATACGCAGTATTTT.

This clone was picked up one time. The chain combines TRBV6-1 with TRBJ2-7; a weak D match, TRBD1 (6 bases). V was pared by 0 bases and J by 2 bases, with 11 bases between. The germline V gene encodes CDR1 MNHNS and CDR2 SASEGT. The CDR3 is 15 residues long. The CDR3 is CASSEAMQGTYEQYF. DNA of the CDR3: TGTGCCAGCAGTGAAGCAATGCAGGGGACCTACGAGCAGTACTTC.

The chain combines TRBV5-1 with TRBJ2-7, with TRBD1 matching over 8 bases. CDR1 and CDR2 from the germline V gene are SGHRS and YFSETQ. V lost 0 bases, J lost 5 bases, and 10 bases stayed unmatched. CDR3 size: 16 residues. The CDR3: CASSLAPTGAADEQYF. In DNA, the CDR3 is TGCGCCAGCAGCTTGGCCCCGACAGGGGCAGCGGACGAGCAGTACTTC.

This clone was seen once. The chain combines TRBV20-1 with TRBJ2-7; TRBD1 matches 8 bases. Germline V CDR1 and CDR2: DFQATT, SNEGSKA (reference sequence). This CDR3 comprises 11 residues. The junction had 1 base not matched to a gene; V was cut back by 4 bases and J by 5 bases. The CDR3 sequence is CSANRGDEQYF. The CDR3 DNA sequence: TGCAGTGCTAACAGGGGGGACGAGCAGTACTTC.

This chain links TRBV14 with TRBJ2-2; 9 bases line up with TRBD1. V shed 0 bases and J 13 bases; nucleotides not matched to a gene: 3. Germline V gives CDR1 SGHDN, CDR2 FVKESK. The CDR3 spans 13 residues. In DNA form, the CDR3 reads TGTGCCAGCAGCCAAGACGGGACAGGGCGGCTGTTTTTT. Its protein is CASSQDGTGRLFF.

J is TRBJ2-7 and V is TRBV27; D gene uncertain. The CDR3 totals 15 residues. Trimming pared 2 bases from V and 1 base from J, leaving 12 bases between. The germline V gene has CDR1 MNHEY and CDR2 SMNVEV (reference sequence). The CDR3 protein is CASSLKVVGSYEQYF. CDR3 DNA: TGTGCCAGCAGTTTAAAGGTTGTGGGTTCCTACGAGCAGTACTTC.

This chain joins TRBV7-2 and TRBJ2-7; 12 nucleotides match TRBD2. The germline gives CDR1 SGHTA, CDR2 FQGNSA. The CDR3 is made up of 18 amino acids. Losses at the gene ends were 1 base for V and 6 bases for J; bases not matched to a gene: 13. The CDR3 coding sequence is TGTGCCAGCAGCTTAGTGGCTAGCGGGAGGGCCCTCTTTCGCGAGCAGTACTTC. Translated, it gives CASSLVASGRALFREQYF. Supplemented by reference TRBV7-2 and TRBJ2-7, the full variable domain reads GAGVSQSPSNKVTEKGKDVELRCDPISGHTALYWYRQSLGQGLEFLIYFQGNSAPDKSGLPSDRFSAERTGGSVSTLTIQRTQQEDSAVYLCASSLVASGRALFREQYFGPGTRLTVT.

The CDR3 here is CASSLKGQGGYTF. The CDR3 nucleotides read TGTGCCAGCAGCTTGAAGGGACAAGGTGGCTACACCTTC. The rearrangement joins TRBV5-8 to TRBJ1-2; tentatively, D is TRBD1 (6 bases). The V gene's germline CDR1 is SGHTS and CDR2 YDEGEE. The CDR3 sequence is 13 residues long. Trimming took off 1 base at V and 7 bases at J, with 11 bases between the two ends.

This chain connects TRBV18 to TRBJ1-3; unclear D gene. Germline CDR1 and CDR2: KGHSH and LQKENI. The CDR3 is 17 residues long. The V and J ends lost 3 bases and 3 bases respectively, with 18 bases between them. DNA for the CDR3: TGTGCCAGCTCACCCACGAGCCCAGTTAGTATTGGAAACACCATATATTTT. It yields the protein CASSPTSPVSIGNTIYF.

The rearrangement uses TRBV10-3 and TRBJ2-2; D not certain. Germline CDR1 ENHRY, CDR2 SYGVKD. This CDR3 has 15 amino acids. Trimming pared 3 bases from V and 5 bases from J, leaving 13 bases between. CDR3 protein: CAISDSYTSTGELFF. The CDR3 bases are TGTGCCATCAGTGACAGTTATACTTCGACCGGGGAGCTGTTTTTT.

This sequence joins TRBV10-3 and TRBJ2-1; possibly TRBD2 for D (9 bases). CDR3 size: 20 residues. CDR1 is ENHRY and CDR2 is SYGVKD in the germline V gene. Trimming removed 5 bases from V and 6 bases from J, with 32 bases in between. The CDR3: CAISNDRGVEAGGPGNEQFF. CDR3 nucleotide sequence: TGTGCCATCAGTAACGACAGGGGCGTCGAGGCGGGAGGGCCGGGCAATGAGCAGTTCTTC.

The CDR3 sequence: CASSQDSGQAGYTF. In DNA, the CDR3 is TGTGCCAGCAGCCAAGATTCCGGACAGGCGGGCTACACCTTC. The chain is built from TRBV4-2 and TRBJ1-2; 7 nucleotides align to TRBD1. Trimming removed 0 bases from V and 8 bases from J; junction bases left unmatched: 6. Germline CDR1 reads LGHNA; CDR2 reads YNFKEQ. This CDR3 is built from 14 residues.

This chain links TRBV19 with TRBJ1-3; no definite D call. V lost 5 bases and J lost 0, with 14 bases in between. The V gene's germline CDR1 is LNHDA and CDR2 SQIVND (reference sequence). The CDR3 loop spans 16 amino acids. CDR3 loop: CASSPLDTISGNTIYF. The DNA of the CDR3 is TGTGCCAGTAGTCCCCTCGACACTATCTCTGGAAACACCATATATTTT.

The genes are TRBV19 and TRBJ2-4, with D tentatively TRBD2 (5 bases). The V end lost 1 base, the J end lost 0 bases, and 10 bases lay between the germline ends. Looked up from germline, CDR1 is LNHDA and CDR2 is SQIVND (reference sequence). There are 16 residues in the CDR3. The CDR3 spells CASSIVSGLAKNIQYF. CDR3 nucleotide sequence: TGTGCCAGTAGTATAGTAAGCGGTCTAGCCAAAAACATTCAGTACTTC.